This entry describes one TCR beta chain. This entry comes from a study of blood T cell repertoires in COVID-19. This table comes from immunoSEQ multiplex PCR, and its TCRdb copy is limited to in-frame clones, with some not included. Here the sample spans 210,000 or so clones, around 82% being singletons. Germline CDR1 is ENHRY and CDR2 is SYGVKD. J gave up 0 bases and V 2 bases, and 3 bases lay outside the gene matches. This CDR3 comprises 16 residues. What was sequenced was PBMCs or T cells enriched from blood (not recorded which). V usage is TRBV10-3 and J usage is TRBJ2-1; TRBD1 agrees at 8 bases. This TCR was recovered from a man under 40 with acute COVID-19. The CDR3 loop is CAISEAGTGSYNEQFF. CDR3 DNA sequence: TGTGCCATCAGTGAGGCCGGGACAGGCTCCTACAATGAGCAGTTCTTC.